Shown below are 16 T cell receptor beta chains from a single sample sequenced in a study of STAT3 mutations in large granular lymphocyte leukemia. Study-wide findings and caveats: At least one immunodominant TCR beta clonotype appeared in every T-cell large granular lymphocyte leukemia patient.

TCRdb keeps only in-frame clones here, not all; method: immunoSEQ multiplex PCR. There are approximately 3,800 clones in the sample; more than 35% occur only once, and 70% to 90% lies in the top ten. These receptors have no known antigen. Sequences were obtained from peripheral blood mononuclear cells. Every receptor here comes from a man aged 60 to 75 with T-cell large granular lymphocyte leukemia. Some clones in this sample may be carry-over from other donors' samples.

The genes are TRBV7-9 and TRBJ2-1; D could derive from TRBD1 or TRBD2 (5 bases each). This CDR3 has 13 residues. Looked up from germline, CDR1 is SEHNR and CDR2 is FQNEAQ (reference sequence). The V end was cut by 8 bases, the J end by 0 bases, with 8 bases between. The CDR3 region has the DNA TGTGCCAGCTCAGGGAGCTCCTACAATGAGCAGTTCTTC. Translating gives CASSGSSYNEQFF.

CDR3 sequence reads: CASRQDGATNEKLFF. The CDR3 DNA is TGCGCCAGCAGACAGGACGGGGCAACTAATGAAAAACTGTTTTTT. The V call is TRBV5-1, the J call TRBJ1-4, with D perhaps matching TRBD1 (5 bases). V gave up 5 bases and J gave up 0 bases, with 11 bases separating them. Germline CDR1 and CDR2: SGHRS and YFSETQ. CDR3 length: 15 residues. The variable domain in full, with the rest retrieved from reference TRBV5-1 and TRBJ1-4, is KAGVTQTPRYLIKTRGQQVTLSCSPISGHRSVSWYQQTPGQGLQFLFEYFSETQRNKGNFPGRFSGRQFSNSRSEMNVSTLELGDSALYLCASRQDGATNEKLFFGSGTQLSVL.

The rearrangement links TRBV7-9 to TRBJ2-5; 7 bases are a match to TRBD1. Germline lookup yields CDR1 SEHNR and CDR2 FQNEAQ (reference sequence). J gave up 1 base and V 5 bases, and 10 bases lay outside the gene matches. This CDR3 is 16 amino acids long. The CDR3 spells CASSPTTGRGQETQYF. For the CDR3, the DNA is TGTGCCAGCAGCCCAACGACAGGGCGAGGCCAAGAGACCCAGTACTTC.

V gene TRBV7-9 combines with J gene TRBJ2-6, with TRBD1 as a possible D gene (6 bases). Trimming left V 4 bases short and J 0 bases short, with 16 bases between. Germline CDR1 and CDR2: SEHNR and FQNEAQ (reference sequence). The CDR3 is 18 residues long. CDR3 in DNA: TGTGCCAGCAGCTCAACCTTGACAGGTACCTCTGGGGCCAACGTCCTGACTTTC. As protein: CASSSTLTGTSGANVLTF.

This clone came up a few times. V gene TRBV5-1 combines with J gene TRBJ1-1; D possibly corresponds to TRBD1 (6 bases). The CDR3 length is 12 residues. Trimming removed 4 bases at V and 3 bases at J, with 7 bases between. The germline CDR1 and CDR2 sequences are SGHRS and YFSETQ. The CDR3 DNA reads TGCGCCAGCAGCAGGGGGGACACTGAAGCTTTCTTT. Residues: CASSRGDTEAFF.

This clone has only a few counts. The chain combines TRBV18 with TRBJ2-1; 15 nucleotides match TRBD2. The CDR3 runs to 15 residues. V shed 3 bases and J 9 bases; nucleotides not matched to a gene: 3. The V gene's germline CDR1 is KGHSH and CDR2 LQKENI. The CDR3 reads CASSPGLAGGGEQFF. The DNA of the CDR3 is TGTGCCAGCTCACCTGGACTAGCGGGAGGGGGTGAGCAGTTCTTC.

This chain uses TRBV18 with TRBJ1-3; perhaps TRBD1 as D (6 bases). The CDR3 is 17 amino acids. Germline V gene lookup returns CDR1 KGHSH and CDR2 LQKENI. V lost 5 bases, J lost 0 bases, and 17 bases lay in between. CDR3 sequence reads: CASSTPNQGISGNTIYF. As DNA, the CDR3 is TGTGCCAGCTCAACCCCCAACCAGGGGATCTCTGGAAACACCATATATTTT.

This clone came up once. Here the CDR3 reads CAWRAVPHEQYF. The CDR3 nucleotides read TGTGCCTGGAGGGCGGTTCCCCACGAGCAGTACTTC. The chain is built from TRBV30 and TRBJ2-7, with no clear D. Trimming cost V 3 bases and J 5 bases, with 11 bases left between them. The CDR3 spans 12 residues. CDR1 and CDR2 (germline): GTSNPN, SVGIG (reference sequence).

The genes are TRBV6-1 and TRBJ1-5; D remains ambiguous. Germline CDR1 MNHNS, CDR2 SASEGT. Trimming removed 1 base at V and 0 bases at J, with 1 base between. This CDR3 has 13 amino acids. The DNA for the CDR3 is TGTGCCAGCAGTGAAGGTAGCAATCAGCCCCAGCATTTT. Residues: CASSEGSNQPQHF.

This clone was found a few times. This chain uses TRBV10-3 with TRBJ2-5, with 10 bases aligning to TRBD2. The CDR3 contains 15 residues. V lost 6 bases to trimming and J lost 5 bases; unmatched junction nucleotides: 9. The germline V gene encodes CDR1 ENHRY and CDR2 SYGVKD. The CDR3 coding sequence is TGTGCCATCAGCACCCCTAGCGGGGGTTCGGAGACCCAGTACTTC. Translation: CAISTPSGGSETQYF.

The chain's CDR3 is CASSMTIPSYEQYF. The CDR3 region has the DNA TGTGCCAGTAGTATGACTATCCCGTCCTACGAGCAGTACTTC. The chain links TRBV19 to TRBJ2-7; tentative D call: TRBD2 (5 bases). This CDR3 contains 14 residues. V was clipped by 3 bases and J by 1 base, with 10 bases between them. In germline, CDR1 is LNHDA, CDR2 SQIVND (reference sequence).

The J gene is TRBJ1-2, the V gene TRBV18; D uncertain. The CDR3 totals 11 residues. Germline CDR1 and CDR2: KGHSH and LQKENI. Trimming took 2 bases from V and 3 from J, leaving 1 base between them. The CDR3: CASSPDYGYTF. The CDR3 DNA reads TGTGCCAGCTCACCAGACTATGGCTACACCTTC.

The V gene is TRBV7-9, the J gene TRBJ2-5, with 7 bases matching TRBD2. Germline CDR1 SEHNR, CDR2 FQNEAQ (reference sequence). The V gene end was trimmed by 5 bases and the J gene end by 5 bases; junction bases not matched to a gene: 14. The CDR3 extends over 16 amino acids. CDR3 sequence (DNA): TGTGCCAGCAGCCGCCTAAGCGGGGCGGGGGTCGAGACCCAGTACTTC. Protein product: CASSRLSGAGVETQYF.

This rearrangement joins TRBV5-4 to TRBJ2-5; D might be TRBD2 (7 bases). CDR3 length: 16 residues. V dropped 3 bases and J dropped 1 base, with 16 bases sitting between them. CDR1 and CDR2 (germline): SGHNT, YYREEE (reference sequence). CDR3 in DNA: TGTGCCAGCAGCTCTTTGGAGGGAGGGGGCCAAGAGACCCAGTACTTC. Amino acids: CASSSLEGGGQETQYF.

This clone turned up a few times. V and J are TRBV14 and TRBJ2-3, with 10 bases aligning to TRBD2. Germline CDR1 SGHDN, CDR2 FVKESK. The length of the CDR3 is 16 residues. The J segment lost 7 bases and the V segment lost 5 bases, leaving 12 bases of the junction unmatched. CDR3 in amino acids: CASSYRTSGGRNTQYF. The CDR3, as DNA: TGTGCCAGCAGCTACCGGACTAGCGGAGGGAGGAATACGCAGTATTTT.

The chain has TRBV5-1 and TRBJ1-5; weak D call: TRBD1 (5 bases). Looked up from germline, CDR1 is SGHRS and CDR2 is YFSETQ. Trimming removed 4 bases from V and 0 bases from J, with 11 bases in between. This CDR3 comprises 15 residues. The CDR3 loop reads CASSLGTDSNQPQHF. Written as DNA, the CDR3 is TGCGCCAGCAGCCTGGGGACCGATAGCAATCAGCCCCAGCATTTT.